A single sample gave rise to the 8 T cell receptor beta chains below, sequenced in a study of CD8+CD57+ T cells in acquired aplastic anemia (dated by TCRdb to the late 2010s). Sequenced using an Illumina HiSeq 2000. Profiling of TCR beta VDJ combinations and CDR3 sequences used genomic DNA as the template. TCRdb's own reprocessing of the public reads used fastp at Q25 and MiXCR and kept productive beta chains. Rows with a matching CDR3 protein are joined into one entry that keeps the most common DNA and genes. The sample profile shows a few hundred thousand distinct CDR3 sequences; about 59% of them were found once. Around 28% of the sample is taken by the ten largest. The sequenced material came from sorted CD4+, CD8+, or CD8+CD57+ T cells (not recorded which) from PBMCs. The receptors originated from a human donor in good health.

The J gene is TRBJ2-7, the V gene TRBV19, with D possibly TRBD1 on 5 matching bases. CDR1 is LNHDA, CDR2 SQIVND, per germline (reference sequence). V lost 5 bases to trimming and J lost 6 bases, with 14 bases between them. CDR3 length equals 13 residues. This CDR3 reads CASSLSQDREQYF. CDR3 DNA sequence: TGTGCCAGTAGTTTATCACAGGACCGCGAGCAGTACTTC.

The chain is built from TRBV7-8 and TRBJ1-6, with 7 bases identical to TRBD1. This CDR3 has 17 residues. The V segment lost 4 bases and the J segment 1 base; nucleotides outside the gene matches: 7. CDR1 is SGHVS, CDR2 FQNEAQ, per germline. The CDR3 bases are TGTGCCAGCAGCTGGAGACAGGGCGAATCCTATAATTCACCCCTCCACTTT. It yields the protein CASSWRQGESYNSPLHF.

The chain has TRBV12-3 or TRBV12-4 and TRBJ1-5; tentatively, D is TRBD1 (5 bases). The CDR3 length is 13 residues. Trimming took 3 bases from V and 6 from J, leaving 9 bases between them. The CDR3 protein is CASSLGDFQPQHF. In DNA form, the CDR3 reads TGTGCCAGCAGTTTGGGGGATTTTCAGCCCCAGCATTTT.

This clonotype was counted many times. V gene TRBV9 combines with J gene TRBJ2-1, with 13 bases aligning to TRBD2. In germline, CDR1 is SGDLS, CDR2 YYNGEE. This CDR3 region has 19 residues. Unmatched junction bases numbered 14, after V lost 0 bases and J lost 8 bases. CDR3 in amino acids: CASSVAFGLAGASGDEQFF. Written as DNA, the CDR3 is TGTGCCAGCAGCGTAGCTTTCGGACTAGCGGGGGCCTCCGGGGATGAGCAGTTCTTC.

This clonotype showed up just a few times. This chain uses TRBV5-6 with TRBJ2-2; D unresolved. This CDR3 comprises 17 residues. Germline V gene data show CDR1 as SGHDT and CDR2 as YYEEEE. Trimming took off 1 base at V and 0 bases at J, with 13 bases between the two ends. CDR3 bases: TGTGCCAGCAGCTTGTCTGGACGACTTACGAACACCGGGGAGCTGTTTTTT. Protein product: CASSLSGRLTNTGELFF.

The chain carries TRBV20-1 and TRBJ1-2, with a tentative D call TRBD1 (6 bases). CDR3 size: 12 residues. The germline V and J ends were trimmed by 3 bases and 7 bases, with 12 bases remaining between them. CDR1 is DFQATT and CDR2 is SNEGSKA in the germline V gene (reference sequence). CDR3 in DNA: TGCAGTGCTAGTGCGGGGGGCGGTGGCTACACCTTC. Amino acids: CSASAGGGGYTF.

This clonotype appeared many times. The J gene is TRBJ2-7, the V gene TRBV6-1; perhaps TRBD2 as D (5 bases). This CDR3 comprises 13 residues. V lost 2 bases to trimming and J lost 6 bases, with 11 bases between them. Germline CDR1 and CDR2: MNHNS and SASEGT. CDR3 region: CASSERSEGEQYF. The CDR3 DNA reads TGTGCCAGCAGTGAACGGTCCGAGGGCGAGCAGTACTTC.

The J gene is TRBJ2-1, the V gene TRBV11-2, with 11 bases matching TRBD2. The CDR3 is 16 residues long. Germline trimming cut 7 bases from V and 5 bases from J; bases unmatched to any gene: 10. Germline V gene sequence: CDR1 SGHAT, CDR2 FQNNGV. For the CDR3, the DNA is TGTGCCAGCATTTCACCGGGACTAGCGGCTAACAATGAGCAGTTCTTC. Protein product: CASISPGLAANNEQFF.